This TCR beta chain was profiled in a study of OX40 agonist ivuxolimab in advanced cancers. The overall study: Enrollees could have had prior anti-PD-1, anti-PD-L1 or anti-CTLA-4 therapy, which more than 30% had received.

The CDR3 spans 15 residues. The V and J ends lost 0 bases and 8 bases respectively, with 14 bases between them. Germline V lookup: CDR1 SGHNT, CDR2 YYREEE (reference sequence). The table came from immunoSEQ multiplex PCR; TCRdb's copy has only in-frame clones and leaves some out. The data contain tens of thousands of clones, about four fifths of them seen just once; the ten biggest clones take up roughly a quarter. Baseline, cycle 4 day 1, and cycle 7 day 1 were the blood sampling points. Sequenced here: CD4+ or CD8+ T cells sorted from blood, sampled in a trial of the OX40 agonist ivuxolimab. This sequence originates from an adult with an advanced solid tumor such as melanoma, head and neck, liver or kidney cancer. The V call is TRBV5-4, the J call TRBJ1-4; D is perhaps TRBD1 (5 bases). The CDR3 DNA reads TGTGCCAGCAGCTTGGCTGGGGGGGTAGGAGAAAAACTGTTTTTT. Its translation is CASSLAGGVGEKLFF.